Listed below are T cell receptor beta chains from one sample, sequenced in a study of response to subunit inactivated influenza vaccine. Each CDR3 protein gets one entry after TCRdb re-called the RT-PCR reads with MiXCR. Here the sample spans about 610,000 distinct CDR3 sequences, about 15% being singletons. The source was PBMCs from blood, collected approximately 12 days after vaccination. The receptors here all came from a man aged 50-59 years who received an inactivated influenza vaccine. The conserved cysteine and the conserved F or W are not part of the CDR3 here. The size of a clone is reported for some rows only, either as once, few or many, or as a class for expanded clones.

v_gene: TRBV20-1
abundance: few
CDR3aa: SASTSGPTTYNEQF

v_gene: TRBV6-1
abundance: NA
CDR3aa: ASSPRPQNYYT

v_gene: TRBV20-1
abundance: NA
CDR3aa: SAGADGYT

v_gene: TRBV20-1
abundance: many
CDR3aa: SAREEGQGGTF

v_gene: TRBV7-2
abundance: NA
CDR3aa: ASSLAAGEGAQY

v_gene: TRBV4-2
abundance: many
CDR3aa: ASSQDYNSPLH

v_gene: TRBV6-4
abundance: few
CDR3aa: ASSVSSNQPQH

v_gene: TRBV14
abundance: NA
CDR3aa: ASSLMRSGNTIY

v_gene: TRBV5-1
abundance: NA
CDR3aa: ASSLASGLGYNEQF

v_gene: TRBV12-3/TRBV12-4
abundance: NA
CDR3aa: ASSLAGPSSYEQY

v_gene: TRBV28
abundance: NA
CDR3aa: ASTIKGATDTQY

v_gene: TRBV7-2
abundance: NA
CDR3aa: ASSLVWTSGEQF

v_gene: TRBV15
abundance: few
CDR3aa: ATSRDTGRGETQY

v_gene: TRBV12-3/TRBV12-4
abundance: few
CDR3aa: ASSRVGVTSTDTQY

v_gene: TRBV10-3
abundance: few
CDR3aa: AISGLAGADTGELF

v_gene: TRBV20-1
abundance: few
CDR3aa: SARIPSGAGDTQY

v_gene: TRBV6-1
abundance: many
CDR3aa: ASRLSLEYGYT

v_gene: TRBV4-1
abundance: many
CDR3aa: ASSQGTNLYSNQPQH

v_gene: TRBV20-1
abundance: NA
CDR3aa: SARDITGGREKLF

v_gene: TRBV5-1
abundance: few
CDR3aa: ASSLVAGDTSGRDNEQF

v_gene: TRBV7-9
abundance: NA
CDR3aa: ASSGRTVH

v_gene: TRBV7-9
abundance: NA
CDR3aa: ASSILVAGPEQY

v_gene: TRBV11-2
abundance: NA
CDR3aa: ASSDSLAGQRWTDTQY

v_gene: TRBV28
abundance: NA
CDR3aa: ASSAGGMGTEAF

v_gene: TRBV15
abundance: NA
CDR3aa: ATSREKGYETQY

v_gene: TRBV25-1
abundance: few
CDR3aa: ASSGLIGQPSTLAKNIQY

v_gene: TRBV20-1
abundance: NA
CDR3aa: SATPGQGKETQY

v_gene: TRBV20-1
abundance: few
CDR3aa: SASGTSGRAETQY

v_gene: TRBV11-2
abundance: few
CDR3aa: ASSLEVRPDTQY

v_gene: TRBV5-5
abundance: NA
CDR3aa: ASSPPAQADGELF

v_gene: TRBV7-2
abundance: few
CDR3aa: ASSTVQGEANEQF

v_gene: TRBV12-3/TRBV12-4
abundance: many
CDR3aa: ASSTLLTSGQETQY

v_gene: TRBV19
abundance: once
CDR3aa: ASSVGLAGGDTQY

v_gene: TRBV7-9
abundance: few
CDR3aa: ASSNPALEQY

v_gene: TRBV7-8
abundance: NA
CDR3aa: ASSPLTGPKNTEAF

v_gene: TRBV20-1
abundance: few
CDR3aa: SGKRGPFTDTQY

v_gene: TRBV7-6
abundance: NA
CDR3aa: ASSSGGAVGTGELF